The 18 T cell receptor beta chains reported below all come from one sample, sequenced in a study of cytomegalovirus exposure and HLA in healthy donors. PCR used 60 Vbeta primers and 13 Jbeta primers. Clones were read by immunoSEQ multiplex PCR, and TCRdb kept only the in-frame ones, dropping some. The table shows 200,000 to 250,000 clones, with under 85% occurring only once. The sequenced sample was PBMCs. The receptors originated from a man between 45 and 60 years old in good health and CMV-seronegative.

The chain is built from TRBV4-1 and TRBJ1-4; possible D gene TRBD1, 6 bases. The CDR3 spans 15 residues. Germline V gene data show CDR1 as MGHRA and CDR2 as YSYEKL. Trimming left V 1 base short and J 8 bases short, with 14 bases between. Here the CDR3 DNA reads TGCGCCAGCAGCCAAGTAAAGCAGGGGATGGAAAAACTGTTTTTT. Translation gives CASSQVKQGMEKLFF.

This sequence joins TRBV4-1 and TRBJ2-7, with TRBD1 identical over 7 bases. The CDR3 runs to 16 residues. Germline-derived CDR1 and CDR2 are MGHRA and YSYEKL. V shed 3 bases and J 0 bases; nucleotides not matched to a gene: 8. As DNA, the CDR3 is TGCGCCAGCAGCCACGAGGGGACAGTGACCTCCTACGAGCAGTACTTC. It codes for CASSHEGTVTSYEQYF.

This rearrangement joins TRBV29-1 to TRBJ1-1; 10 bases line up with TRBD1. The germline V gene encodes CDR1 SQVTM and CDR2 ANQGSEA. The CDR3 is 13 amino acids. V shed 7 bases and J 6 bases; nucleotides not matched to a gene: 8. This chain's CDR3 is CSAKTGGVPEAFF. CDR3 DNA sequence: TGCAGCGCCAAGACAGGGGGCGTCCCTGAAGCTTTCTTT.

This chain joins TRBV7-9 and TRBJ1-1; D uncertain. V gave up 1 base and J gave up 1 base, with 7 bases separating them. The CDR3 contains 14 residues. Germline loops: CDR1 SEHNR, CDR2 FQNEAQ (reference sequence). CDR3 DNA: TGTGCCAGCAGCTTAGAAACTTGGAACACTGAAGCTTTCTTT. It codes for CASSLETWNTEAFF. Full variable domain (missing parts from reference TRBV7-9 and TRBJ1-1): DTGVSQNPRHKITKRGQNVTFRCDPISEHNRLYWYRQTLGQGPEFLTYFQNEAQLEKSRLLSDRFSAERPKGSFSTLEIQRTEQGDSAMYLCASSLETWNTEAFFGQGTRLTVV.

In nucleotides, the CDR3 is TGTGCCAGCAGCTCCCCCTCCACAGGGTCCGGCTATGGCTACACCTTC. Translated: CASSSPSTGSGYGYTF. This rearrangement joins TRBV6-6 to TRBJ1-2; D perhaps matches TRBD1 (6 bases). Trimming left V 6 bases short and J 4 bases short, with 21 bases between. The CDR3 runs to 16 residues. CDR1 MNHNY and CDR2 SVGAGI come from the germline V gene (reference sequence).

The chain links TRBV10-3 to TRBJ1-1; maybe TRBD1 (6 bases). Germline lookup yields CDR1 ENHRY and CDR2 SYGVKD. V was shortened by 7 bases and J by 1 base, with 10 bases between the two germline ends. The CDR3 runs 13 residues. CDR3 sequence reads: CAIMGARNTEAFF. Written as DNA, the CDR3 is TGTGCCATCATGGGGGCAAGGAACACTGAAGCTTTCTTT.

The V and J genes are TRBV5-1 and TRBJ2-1; 7 nucleotides agree with TRBD1. The germline V gene encodes CDR1 SGHRS and CDR2 YFSETQ. With V trimmed by 4 bases and J by 1 base, 5 bases remained unmatched. The CDR3 has 15 residues. This CDR3 reads CASSTTGRSYNEQFF. DNA for the CDR3: TGCGCCAGCAGCACGACAGGGAGATCCTACAATGAGCAGTTCTTC.

Details on this clone: An end of the junction does not agree with germline; a read error may underlie this. The chain has TRBV7-6 and TRBJ1-2; 7 bases match TRBD1. This CDR3 is 14 amino acids long. The germline V gene has CDR1 SGHVS and CDR2 FNYEAQ. The DNA of the CDR3 is TGTGCCAGCAGCTTAGAGGGACAGACCTATGGCCACACCTTC. Translating gives CASSLEGQTYGHTF.

The CDR3 region is CSVRDRRLLLSDTQYF. The CDR3 DNA follows: TGCAGCGTTCGGGACAGGAGGCTACTGTTGTCAGATACGCAGTATTTT. This chain links TRBV29-1 with TRBJ2-3; 8 positions match TRBD1. V trimming: 5 bases; J trimming: 4 bases; junction bases outside the gene matches: 14. Per germline, CDR1 SQVTM and CDR2 ANQGSEA. This CDR3 region has 16 residues.

The genes are TRBV5-1 and TRBJ2-7; 13 nucleotides agree with TRBD2. Germline loops: CDR1 SGHRS, CDR2 YFSETQ. CDR3 length: 14 amino acids. With V trimmed by 5 bases and J by 9 bases, 8 bases remained unmatched. The CDR3 here is CASRGLAGERGQYF. CDR3 nucleotides: TGCGCCAGCAGAGGACTAGCGGGAGAAAGGGGGCAGTACTTC.

The CDR3 here is CASRPVGSDEQYF. The CDR3 coding sequence is TGCGCCAGCAGACCGGTGGGGAGCGACGAGCAGTACTTC. The rearrangement joins TRBV5-1 to TRBJ2-7, with D possibly TRBD2 on 5 matching bases. V shed 5 bases and J shed 5 bases, with 14 bases lying between them. The CDR3 length is 13 residues. In germline, CDR1 is SGHRS, CDR2 YFSETQ.

The rearrangement links TRBV5-6 to TRBJ2-7, with TRBD1 as a possible D gene (6 bases). The CDR3 totals 14 residues. V lost 4 bases and J lost 2, with 13 bases in between. The germline gives CDR1 SGHDT, CDR2 YYEEEE. CDR3 region: CASSPVDRPYEQYF. In DNA form, the CDR3 reads TGTGCCAGCAGCCCGGTGGACAGACCCTACGAGCAGTACTTC.

This clone has just a few counts. The chain is built from TRBV27 and TRBJ2-5; 8 nucleotides align to TRBD1. CDR1 is MNHEY and CDR2 is SMNVEV in the germline V gene (reference sequence). CDR3 length: 15 residues. V lost 5 bases, J lost 2 bases, and 7 bases stayed unmatched. CDR3 sequence (DNA): TGTGCCAGCAGTGGACAGGGACCCCCTCAAGAGACCCAGTACTTC. It translates to CASSGQGPPQETQYF.

This sequence joins TRBV10-2 and TRBJ2-7; D is perhaps TRBD1 (6 bases). This CDR3 has 13 residues. Trimming shortened V by 6 bases and J by 3 bases, and 12 bases separated the two germline ends. From germline, CDR1 is WSHSY and CDR2 SAAADI. The CDR3 sequence is CASSRDTDYEQYF. CDR3 DNA sequence: TGCGCCAGCAGCCGGGACACGGACTACGAGCAGTACTTC.

The chain couples TRBV27 to TRBJ2-7; TRBD2 is a possible D gene (5 bases). There are 15 residues in the CDR3. The V gene lost 4 bases and the J gene lost 1 base, with 14 bases spanning the gap. Per germline, CDR1 MNHEY and CDR2 SMNVEV (reference sequence). The CDR3 loop reads CASSSHRTYSYEQYF. CDR3 coding DNA: TGTGCCAGCAGTTCCCACCGGACTTATTCCTACGAGCAGTACTTC.

The rearrangement links TRBV21-1 to TRBJ1-1. TRBV21-1 is termed a pseudogene. The CDR3 runs to 12 residues. CDR3 DNA sequence: TGTGCCAGCAGCAAAGAAATGAGGCCGGATTTCTTT. Translating gives CASSKEMRPDFF.

This rearrangement joins TRBV28 to TRBJ2-3, with 7 bases identical to TRBD2. Germline CDR1 MDHEN, CDR2 SYDVKM. The CDR3 consists of 16 residues. V shed 1 base, J shed 2 bases, and the junction held 6 bases outside the gene matches. For the CDR3, the DNA is TGTGCCAGCAGTTTATACGGGAGGAGTTACACAGATACGCAGTATTTT. Its protein product is CASSLYGRSYTDTQYF.

CDR3 sequence (DNA): TGCGCCAGCAGACTCACCGGGACAATTGAGGGCGAGCAGTACTTC. Protein sequence: CASRLTGTIEGEQYF. The chain carries TRBV4-1 and TRBJ2-7; TRBD1 might be the D (6 bases). The V and J ends lost 6 bases and 6 bases respectively, with 21 bases between them. The CDR3 runs 15 residues. Germline assignment: CDR1 MGHRA and CDR2 YSYEKL.